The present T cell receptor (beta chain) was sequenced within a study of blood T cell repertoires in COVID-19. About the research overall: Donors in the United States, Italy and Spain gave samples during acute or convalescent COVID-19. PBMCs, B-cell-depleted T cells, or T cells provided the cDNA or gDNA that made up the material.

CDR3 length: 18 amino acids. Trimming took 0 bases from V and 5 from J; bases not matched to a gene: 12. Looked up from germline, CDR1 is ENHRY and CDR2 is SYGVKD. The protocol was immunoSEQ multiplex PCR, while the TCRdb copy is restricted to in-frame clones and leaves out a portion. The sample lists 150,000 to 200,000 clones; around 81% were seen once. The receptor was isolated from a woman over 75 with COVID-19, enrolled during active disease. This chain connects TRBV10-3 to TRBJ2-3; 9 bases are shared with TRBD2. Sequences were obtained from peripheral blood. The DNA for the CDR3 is TGTGCCATCAGTGAGTCGACTTACGTAGCGGGGGCCCGAGATACGCAGTATTTT. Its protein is CAISESTYVAGARDTQYF.